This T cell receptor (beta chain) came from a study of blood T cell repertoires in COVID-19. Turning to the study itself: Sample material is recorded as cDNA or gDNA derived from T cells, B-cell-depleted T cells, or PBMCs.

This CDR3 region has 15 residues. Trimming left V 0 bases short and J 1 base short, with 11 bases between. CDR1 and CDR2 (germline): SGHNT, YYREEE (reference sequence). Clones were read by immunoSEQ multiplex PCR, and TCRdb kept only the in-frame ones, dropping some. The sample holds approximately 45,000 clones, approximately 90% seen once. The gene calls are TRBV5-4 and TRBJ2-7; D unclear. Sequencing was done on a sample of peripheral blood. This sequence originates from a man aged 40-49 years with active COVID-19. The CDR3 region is CASSLETENSYEQYF. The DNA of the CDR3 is TGTGCCAGCAGCTTGGAAACAGAGAATTCCTACGAGCAGTACTTC. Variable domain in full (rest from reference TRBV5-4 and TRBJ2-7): ETGVTQSPTHLIKTRGQQVTLRCSSQSGHNTVSWYQQALGQGPQFIFQYYREEENGRGNFPPRFSGLQFPNYSSELNVNALELDDSALYLCASSLETENSYEQYFGPGTRLTVT.